Presented here are 11 T cell receptor beta chains from one specimen sequenced in a study of high-grade serous ovarian cancer treatment subgroups. The tumor samples were collected prior to definitive surgery or chemotherapy. TCRdb keeps only in-frame clones here, not all; method: immunoSEQ multiplex PCR. The table shows 3,600 or so clones, with 76% occurring only once. The sequenced sample was tumor tissue. These receptors all come from a human donor with high-grade serous ovarian cancer.

This chain uses TRBV28 with TRBJ2-7, with D possibly called TRBD1 or TRBD2 (6 bases each). The germline CDR1 and CDR2 sequences are MDHEN and SYDVKM. Between the trimmed V and J ends, which lost 2 bases and 5 bases, there was a span of 13 bases. The CDR3 extends over 14 amino acids. The CDR3 DNA reads TGTGCCAGCAGTTTACAAAGTAGGGGGGACGAGCAGTACTTC. Translating it yields CASSLQSRGDEQYF. Using reference TRBV28 and TRBJ2-7 for the parts outside the CDR3, the full variable domain is DVKVTQSSRYLVKRTGEKVFLECVQDMDHENMFWYRQDPGLGLRLIYFSYDVKMKEKGDIPEGYSVSREKKERFSLILESASTNQTSMYLCASSLQSRGDEQYFGPGTRLTVT.

This chain links TRBV5-5 with TRBJ1-4, with 11 bases that match TRBD1. The germline V gene has CDR1 SGHKS and CDR2 YYEKEE (reference sequence). J lost 7 bases, V lost 4 bases, and 9 bases had no gene match. The CDR3 sequence is 16 residues long. The CDR3 bases are TGTGCCAGCAGCGTATATATAGGGACAGGGGGTGAAAAACTGTTTTTT. Protein product: CASSVYIGTGGEKLFF.

Relative to its sample, this clone is medium-sized. The chain is built from TRBV29-1 and TRBJ1-1; the D is unclear. Germline-derived CDR1 and CDR2 are SQVTM and ANQGSEA. The CDR3 runs to 10 residues. V lost 6 bases to trimming and J lost 5 bases, with 7 bases between them. The DNA for the CDR3 is TGCAGCGTGACGAGGACTGAAGCTTTCTTT. It codes for CSVTRTEAFF.

V usage is TRBV7-2 and J usage is TRBJ1-3; 9 bases match TRBD1. Germline V CDR1 and CDR2: SGHTA, FQGNSA. Losses at the gene ends were 3 bases for V and 7 bases for J; bases not matched to a gene: 10. This CDR3 is 16 amino acids long. CDR3 DNA: TGTGCCAGCAGCTTCACAACCTTGGGGACAGGGAACACCATATATTTT. It yields the protein CASSFTTLGTGNTIYF.

In this sample, this clone turned up a few times. V gene TRBV7-1 combines with J gene TRBJ1-2; 9 positions agree with TRBD1. TRBV7-1 is assigned to the ORF class and has an uncertain function. Trimming cost V 4 bases and J 8 bases; bases outside gene matches: 8. The CDR3 totals 14 residues. CDR3 DNA sequence: TGTGCCAGCAGCTTAGCTGACAGGGGGATCGGCTACACCTTC. This codes for CASSLADRGIGYTF.

The chain links TRBV11-2 to TRBJ1-2; 7 nucleotides agree with TRBD1. The CDR3 totals 16 residues. V was clipped by 5 bases and J by 5 bases; unmatched bases: 14. The germline CDR1 and CDR2 sequences are SGHAT and FQNNGV. The CDR3 DNA is TGTGCCAGCAGCCTAGCTATAGGACAGGACCTTTATGGCTACACCTTC. It is translated as CASSLAIGQDLYGYTF. The whole variable domain, filled in from reference TRBV11-2 and TRBJ1-2, reads EAGVAQSPRYKIIEKRQSVAFWCNPISGHATLYWYQQILGQGPKLLIQFQNNGVVDDSQLPKDRFSAERLKGVDSTLKIQPAKLEDSAVYLCASSLAIGQDLYGYTFGSGTRLTVV.

The chain links TRBV28 to TRBJ1-4; 9 nucleotides agree with TRBD1. Germline lookup yields CDR1 MDHEN and CDR2 SYDVKM. V lost 3 bases to trimming and J lost 8 bases; unmatched junction nucleotides: 7. The CDR3 is 15 residues long. CDR3 amino acids: CASSLTGTGREKLFF. Written as DNA, the CDR3 is TGTGCCAGCAGTTTGACCGGGACAGGGAGGGAAAAACTGTTTTTT.

The table lists this clone with a count of one. The J gene is TRBJ2-2, the V gene TRBV5-1, with 9 bases aligning to TRBD2. V shed 0 bases and J 3 bases; nucleotides not matched to a gene: 3. CDR3 length: 16 residues. The germline CDR1 and CDR2 sequences are SGHRS and YFSETQ. In DNA form, the CDR3 reads TGCGCCAGCAGCTTGGGGGCTAGCGGGGACACCGGGGAGCTGTTTTTT. Protein: CASSLGASGDTGELFF.

The chain joins TRBV4-1 to TRBJ2-6; possibly TRBD1 for D (5 bases). This CDR3 is 16 amino acids long. V was shortened by 4 bases and J by 1 base, with 11 bases between the two germline ends. CDR1 is MGHRA, CDR2 YSYEKL, per germline. CDR3 coding DNA: TGCGCCAGCAGCCCCGCCCGACAGTCTGGGGCCAACGTCCTGACTTTC. It encodes CASSPARQSGANVLTF.

This sequence joins TRBV6-5 and TRBJ1-1; a possible D gene is TRBD1 (5 bases). The CDR3 has 16 residues. V was clipped by 0 bases and J by 0 bases, with 11 bases between them. Germline CDR1 and CDR2: MNHEY and SVGAGI. The CDR3, as DNA: TGTGCCAGCAGTTACTCGTGGGCAGGGCTGAACACTGAAGCTTTCTTT. It codes for CASSYSWAGLNTEAFF.

The chain has TRBV7-3 and TRBJ1-2; 8 positions agree with TRBD1. The CDR3 spans 17 residues. J was trimmed by 6 bases and V by 0 bases; bases with no gene match: 12. The germline V gene encodes CDR1 SGHTA and CDR2 FQGTGA. The CDR3 loop is CASSLTSRGLSSDGYTF. DNA for the CDR3: TGTGCCAGCAGCTTAACGTCCAGGGGGCTTTCTTCTGATGGCTACACCTTC.